This T cell receptor beta chain was found in a study of blood T cell repertoires in COVID-19. Overall study: Samples representing acute and convalescent COVID-19 were sourced from the United States, Italy and Spain. The analysed material was cDNA or gDNA that came from T cells, B-cell-depleted T cells, or PBMCs.

This clone has more than one count but fewer than ten. With 3 bases removed from V and 8 bases from J, the gap between germline ends came to 11 bases. CDR3 length: 14 amino acids. Looked up from germline, CDR1 is SNHLY and CDR2 is FYNNEI. Source study methods: The assay estimated nucleated cells by amplifying reference gene primers. Using immunoSEQ multiplex PCR, the repertoire was profiled, and TCRdb retains in-frame clones only, with some absent. V and J calls plus clone size are reproduced from that table; the DNA served to infer D and trimming. The sample lists about 330,000 clones; approximately 88% were seen once.

The material sequenced was PBMCs or T cells enriched from blood (not recorded which). This receptor was taken from a man aged 25-40 years who had recovered from COVID-19. V usage is TRBV2 and J usage is TRBJ1-6, with D perhaps TRBD1 (6 bases). CDR3 sequence: CASSDRGADSPLHF. The CDR3 nucleotides read TGTGCCAGCAGTGATCGGGGGGCTGATTCACCCCTCCACTTT.